The 21 T cell receptor beta chains given below trace back to one sample, sequenced in a study of cytomegalovirus exposure and HLA in healthy donors. Amplification used 60 Vbeta primers and 13 Jbeta primers. Clones were read by immunoSEQ multiplex PCR, and TCRdb kept only the in-frame ones, dropping some. The listing contains 55,000 to 75,000 clones. What was sequenced was PBMCs. These receptors all stem from a woman younger than 45 in good health and CMV-seronegative.

The chain recombines TRBV18 with TRBJ2-7, with D uncertain. This CDR3 region has 14 residues. Trimming shortened V by 2 bases and J by 3 bases, and 11 bases separated the two germline ends. CDR1 and CDR2 from the germline V gene are KGHSH and LQKENI. The CDR3 bases are TGTGCCAGCTCACCAGGCACCACAATCTACGAGCAGTACTTC. As protein: CASSPGTTIYEQYF.

The chain joins TRBV30 to TRBJ1-4; D uncertain. The CDR3 covers 11 residues. The V gene lost 1 base and the J gene lost 8 bases, with 5 bases spanning the gap. Germline CDR1 reads GTSNPN; CDR2 reads SVGIG (reference sequence). The CDR3 region has the DNA TGTGCCTGGAGTGACAACGAAAAACTGTTTTTT. It yields the protein CAWSDNEKLFF.

The V and J genes are TRBV10-1 and TRBJ2-1; D is uncertain. CDR1 is WNHNN, CDR2 SYGVQD, per germline (reference sequence). Trimming stripped 3 bases from V and 7 bases from J, with 10 bases between. The CDR3 is 13 amino acids. The CDR3 sequence: CASSDPRQNEQFF. In DNA, the CDR3 is TGCGCCAGCAGTGACCCCAGGCAAAATGAGCAGTTCTTC.

The chain uses TRBV19 and TRBJ2-7, with a weak D call TRBD2 (6 bases). Germline CDR1 and CDR2: LNHDA and SQIVND (reference sequence). The CDR3 has 14 amino acids. Trimming removed 3 bases at V and 3 bases at J, with 12 bases between. The CDR3 region has the DNA TGTGCCAGTAGTATGCAGTGGGGGGACTACGAGCAGTACTTC. It yields the protein CASSMQWGDYEQYF.

This chain uses TRBV5-6 with TRBJ2-2, with D possibly being TRBD2 (6 bases). The CDR3 runs 19 residues. Trimming cost V 4 bases and J 3 bases, with 25 bases left between them. The germline V gene has CDR1 SGHDT and CDR2 YYEEEE. CDR3 sequence (DNA): TGTGCCAGCAGCCCGTTACCTCGGGGGAGATATACGGACACCGGGGAGCTGTTTTTT. Its translation is CASSPLPRGRYTDTGELFF.

The chain uses TRBV18 and TRBJ2-5, with 7 bases identical to TRBD1. Matching the DNA end better, TRBJ2-7 makes the J call doubtful. This CDR3 is 16 amino acids long. Germline V gene data show CDR1 as KGHSH and CDR2 as LQKENI. The CDR3 DNA reads as TGTGCCAGCTCAACTACCTCGGACAGGCGATCATACGAGCAGTACTTC. It encodes CASSTTSDRRSYEQYF.

The J gene is TRBJ2-7, the V gene TRBV19; D is perhaps TRBD1 (6 bases). Germline V CDR1 and CDR2: LNHDA, SQIVND (reference sequence). CDR3 length: 13 amino acids. V was shortened by 5 bases and J by 4 bases, with 12 bases between the two germline ends. CDR3 sequence (DNA): TGTGCCAGTAGTTTCGGACAGAAGTACGAGCAGTACTTC. Encoded protein: CASSFGQKYEQYF.

V usage is TRBV4-1 and J usage is TRBJ1-1, with D tentatively TRBD1 (6 bases). V lost 0 bases to trimming and J lost 1 base, with 15 bases between them. Germline assignment: CDR1 MGHRA and CDR2 YSYEKL. The CDR3 is made up of 17 amino acids. CDR3 DNA sequence: TGCGCCAGCAGCCAAGACGCTTGGGGGGGCGCGAACACTGAAGCTTTCTTT. Protein sequence: CASSQDAWGGANTEAFF.

This chain uses TRBV5-4 with TRBJ1-6; D is possibly TRBD1 (6 bases). V was pared by 0 bases and J by 10 bases, with 14 bases between. Germline V gives CDR1 SGHNT, CDR2 YYREEE (reference sequence). The CDR3 contains 15 residues. CDR3 region: CASSLDGGAKSPLHF. In nucleotides, the CDR3 is TGTGCCAGCAGCTTGGATGGGGGGGCTAAATCACCCCTCCACTTT.

The gene calls are TRBV4-3 and TRBJ1-6, with unresolved D. V gave up 0 bases and J gave up 11 bases, with 14 bases separating them. The CDR3 is 15 amino acids. Germline V gene lookup returns CDR1 LGHNA and CDR2 YSLEER. CDR3 DNA sequence: TGCGCCAGCAGCCAAGATAGCTCCCTGGCAGCACCCCTCCACTTT. Amino acids: CASSQDSSLAAPLHF.

This chain joins TRBV18 and TRBJ1-1; D unresolved. V was shortened by 3 bases and J by 2 bases, with 16 bases between the two germline ends. The CDR3 is 16 residues long. Germline CDR1 reads KGHSH; CDR2 reads LQKENI. The CDR3 bases are TGTGCCAGCTCACCCCCAAGTAAGGGAGTCAACACTGAAGCTTTCTTT. It specifies CASSPPSKGVNTEAFF.

The chain links TRBV10-1 to TRBJ1-4; no definite D call. The CDR3 has 16 residues. Germline V gives CDR1 WNHNN, CDR2 SYGVQD (reference sequence). The V and J ends lost 3 bases and 6 bases respectively, with 17 bases between them. Here the CDR3 reads CASSDFRSGCDEKLFF. The CDR3 region has the DNA TGCGCCAGCAGTGACTTCCGTTCCGGGTGTGATGAAAAACTGTTTTTT.

V gene TRBV30 combines with J gene TRBJ2-7; 8 bases map to TRBD1. The V gene end was trimmed by 2 bases and the J gene end by 3 bases; junction bases not matched to a gene: 3. The CDR3 extends over 13 amino acids. Germline lookup yields CDR1 GTSNPN and CDR2 SVGIG (reference sequence). Here the CDR3 reads CAWSNGQGYEQYF. CDR3 DNA sequence: TGTGCCTGGAGTAACGGACAGGGCTACGAGCAGTACTTC.

The chain has TRBV19 and TRBJ1-2, with 8 positions matching TRBD1. CDR1 is LNHDA and CDR2 is SQIVND in the germline V gene (reference sequence). The J segment lost 4 bases and the V segment lost 4 bases, leaving 11 bases of the junction unmatched. The CDR3 loop spans 16 amino acids. Here the CDR3 reads CASSTVGTGNFYGYTF. In DNA form, the CDR3 reads TGTGCCAGTAGTACTGTCGGGACAGGAAACTTCTATGGCTACACCTTC.

This chain links TRBV9 with TRBJ1-5; 7 positions match TRBD1. This CDR3 has 15 residues. CDR1 is SGDLS and CDR2 is YYNGEE in the germline V gene. Trimming at V came to 4 bases and at J to 3 bases, leaving 7 bases not matched to a gene. As DNA, the CDR3 is TGTGCCAGCAGCCTAACGGGACAGCCCAATCAGCCCCAGCATTTT. It translates to CASSLTGQPNQPQHF.

The CDR3 DNA reads TGTGCCAGCAGCCCCTTCGGAAGGGGTCCAAACTATGGCTACACCTTC. The encoded protein is CASSPFGRGPNYGYTF. The chain links TRBV14 to TRBJ1-2; tentatively, D is TRBD1 (5 bases). The V end was cut by 4 bases, the J end by 2 bases, with 17 bases between. The V gene's germline CDR1 is SGHDN and CDR2 FVKESK. This CDR3 contains 16 residues.

Remarks on this clone: The sample holds other DNA sequences that translate to the same CDR3. The CDR3 region is CAWSAGTGNQPQHF. CDR3 nucleotide sequence: TGTGCCTGGAGCGCTGGGACAGGGAATCAGCCCCAGCATTTT. V is TRBV30 and J is TRBJ1-5; 9 bases align to TRBD1. The CDR3 totals 14 residues. Losses at the gene ends were 3 bases for V and 4 bases for J; bases not matched to a gene: 4. Germline V gene sequence: CDR1 GTSNPN, CDR2 SVGIG (reference sequence).

The CDR3: CASNPDRDGYTF. DNA for the CDR3: TGCGCCAGCAACCCGGACAGGGATGGCTACACCTTC. The rearrangement joins TRBV5-1 to TRBJ1-2; 8 bases agree with TRBD1. This CDR3 has 12 residues. Germline V gives CDR1 SGHRS, CDR2 YFSETQ. The V and J ends lost 6 bases and 6 bases, in that order; junction bases with no gene match: 4.

The chain is built from TRBV7-6 and TRBJ2-1, with TRBD2 matching over 14 bases. Germline CDR1 is SGHVS and CDR2 is FNYEAQ. The CDR3 runs 14 residues. V shed 5 bases and J 11 bases; nucleotides not matched to a gene: 5. CDR3 nucleotides: TGTGCCAGCAGCCCGGGACTAGCGGGAGTTCAGCAGTTCTTC. As protein: CASSPGLAGVQQFF.

V and J are TRBV5-1 and TRBJ2-3; 9 positions agree with TRBD2. V lost 4 bases and J lost 7; bases outside the gene matches: 7. The CDR3 has 14 residues. Per germline, CDR1 SGHRS and CDR2 YFSETQ. In DNA, the CDR3 is TGCGCCAGCAGCGCAAGCGGGGGGATGAATACGCAGTATTTT. As protein: CASSASGGMNTQYF.

This chain connects TRBV28 to TRBJ2-1; 10 positions match TRBD1. Trimming at V came to 3 bases and at J to 6 bases, leaving 2 bases not matched to a gene. This CDR3 spans 14 amino acids. The V gene's germline CDR1 is MDHEN and CDR2 SYDVKM. The CDR3 region is CASSFGTGVNEQFF. The DNA for the CDR3 is TGTGCCAGCAGTTTCGGGACAGGGGTCAATGAGCAGTTCTTC.